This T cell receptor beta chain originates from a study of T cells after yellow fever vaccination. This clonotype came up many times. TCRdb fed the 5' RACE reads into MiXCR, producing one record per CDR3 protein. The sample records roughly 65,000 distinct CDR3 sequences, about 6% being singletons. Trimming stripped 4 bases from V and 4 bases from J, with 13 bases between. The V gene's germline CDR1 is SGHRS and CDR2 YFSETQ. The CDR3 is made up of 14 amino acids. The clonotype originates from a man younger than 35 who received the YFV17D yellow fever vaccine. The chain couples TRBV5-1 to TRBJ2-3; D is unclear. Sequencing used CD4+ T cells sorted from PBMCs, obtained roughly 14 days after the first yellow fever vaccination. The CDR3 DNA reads TGCGCCAGCAGCCAAGCCTTGGGCCCAGATACGCAGTATTTT. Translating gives CASSQALGPDTQYF.